Each of the 32 T cell receptor beta chains below was sequenced from the same sample in a study of control samples from healthy donors and cancer patients. Libraries were prepared by immunoSEQ multiplex PCR; TCRdb keeps only in-frame clonotypes and omits some of them. The sample includes some 110,000 clones, roughly nine tenths of them seen just once. The sequenced material came from PBMCs. The receptor set was obtained from a woman aged 45-59 years with colorectal cancer.

The CDR3 reads CASSIQGVYGYTF. The CDR3 nucleotides are TGTGCCAGTAGTATACAGGGGGTCTATGGCTACACCTTC. The chain links TRBV19 to TRBJ1-2; 7 bases map to TRBD1. Germline V gives CDR1 LNHDA, CDR2 SQIVND (reference sequence). The ends lost 2 bases at V and 4 bases at J; junction bases unmatched: 1. The CDR3 has 13 residues.

V usage is TRBV19 and J usage is TRBJ2-5; D remains ambiguous. The CDR3 totals 16 residues. Trimming shortened V by 1 base and J by 1 base, and 13 bases separated the two germline ends. Germline assignment: CDR1 LNHDA and CDR2 SQIVND (reference sequence). CDR3 loop: CASSIASLDGQETQYF. The CDR3 nucleotides read TGTGCCAGTAGTATAGCTAGTCTGGACGGCCAAGAGACCCAGTACTTC.

This sequence joins TRBV3-1 (or the pseudogene TRBV3-2) and TRBJ2-5, with TRBD2 as a possible D gene (5 bases). Trimming cost V 4 bases and J 2 bases, with 17 bases left between them. Germline loops: CDR1 LGHDT, CDR2 YNNKEL (reference sequence). The CDR3 contains 16 residues. CDR3 in amino acids: CASSRGLLTYQETQYF. The CDR3 bases are TGTGCCAGCAGCCGAGGGCTACTAACTTATCAAGAGACCCAGTACTTC.

This clone was seen only once. The V gene is TRBV18, the J gene TRBJ2-7, with D possibly being TRBD2 (5 bases). With 3 bases removed from V and 2 bases from J, the gap between germline ends came to 8 bases. CDR3 length: 13 residues. Germline CDR1 KGHSH, CDR2 LQKENI. Here the CDR3 DNA reads TGTGCCAGCTCACCGGGGAGTGCCTACGAGCAGTACTTC. It is translated as CASSPGSAYEQYF.

The V and J genes are TRBV7-8 and TRBJ1-4; the match to TRBD1 covers 7 bases. The CDR3 extends over 15 amino acids. J gave up 6 bases and V 5 bases, and 9 bases lay outside the gene matches. Germline-derived CDR1 and CDR2 are SGHVS and FQNEAQ. The DNA of the CDR3 is TGTGCCAGCAGCCACAGAGAGGGGGCGGATGAAAAACTGTTTTTT. It translates to CASSHREGADEKLFF.

The chain has TRBV5-1 and TRBJ2-1, with 14 bases identical to TRBD2. The CDR3 runs to 17 residues. Germline V gene data show CDR1 as SGHRS and CDR2 as YFSETQ. The V gene end was trimmed by 4 bases and the J gene end by 8 bases; junction bases not matched to a gene: 11. CDR3 sequence (DNA): TGCGCCAGCAGCGAAGGACTAGCGGGAGGATCCGGAGATGAGCAGTTCTTC. Translated: CASSEGLAGGSGDEQFF.

The V call is TRBV18, the J call TRBJ2-3; 7 nucleotides line up with TRBD2. The CDR3 is 16 residues long. Trimming at V came to 2 bases and at J to 0 bases, leaving 5 bases not matched to a gene. Germline CDR1 is KGHSH and CDR2 is LQKENI. The CDR3 DNA reads as TGTGCCAGCTCACCATGGCTAGCGGCAAGCACAGATACGCAGTATTTT. Its translation is CASSPWLAASTDTQYF.

The chain employs TRBV4-1 and TRBJ2-1; D is perhaps TRBD2 (6 bases). Germline CDR1 is MGHRA and CDR2 is YSYEKL. This CDR3 is 17 amino acids long. With 0 bases removed from V and 0 bases from J, the gap between germline ends came to 12 bases. For the CDR3, the DNA is TGCGCCAGCAGCCAAGATCGGCGGAGGGGCTCCTACAATGAGCAGTTCTTC. Translated, it gives CASSQDRRRGSYNEQFF.

This chain joins TRBV6-5 and TRBJ2-7; D is possibly TRBD1 (6 bases). The CDR3 covers 14 residues. V was trimmed by 6 bases and J by 4 bases, leaving 16 bases between them. From germline, CDR1 is MNHEY and CDR2 SVGAGI. In DNA form, the CDR3 reads TGTGCCAGCAGAAAGACAGGCTCTGGGTACGAGCAGTACTTC. It translates to CASRKTGSGYEQYF.

This rearrangement joins TRBV28 to TRBJ2-3; tentatively, D is TRBD1 (6 bases). This CDR3 region has 13 residues. Trimming removed 6 bases from V and 4 bases from J, with 11 bases in between. Germline CDR1 MDHEN, CDR2 SYDVKM. The chain's CDR3 is CASSEQGPDTQYF. Here the CDR3 DNA reads TGTGCCAGCAGCGAACAGGGCCCAGATACGCAGTATTTT.

This rearrangement joins TRBV4-1 to TRBJ2-2, with 10 bases aligning to TRBD1. CDR3 length: 14 residues. Germline loops: CDR1 MGHRA, CDR2 YSYEKL. The V gene end was trimmed by 7 bases and the J gene end by 2 bases; junction bases not matched to a gene: 1. CDR3 residues: CASKTGGNTGELFF. Here the CDR3 DNA reads TGCGCCAGCAAGACAGGGGGCAACACCGGGGAGCTGTTTTTT.

The CDR3 protein is CASSQISDSSYEQYF. DNA of the CDR3: TGTGCCAGCAGCCAAATCAGTGACAGCTCCTACGAGCAGTACTTC. The V and J genes are TRBV3-1 (or the pseudogene TRBV3-2) and TRBJ2-7, with D perhaps TRBD1 (5 bases). CDR1 and CDR2 (germline): LGHDT, YNNKEL (reference sequence). Between the trimmed V and J ends, which lost 2 bases and 0 bases, there was a span of 11 bases. The CDR3 has 15 residues.

V is TRBV20-1 and J is TRBJ1-2; no definite D call. V gave up 3 bases and J gave up 0 bases, with 14 bases separating them. CDR1 is DFQATT and CDR2 is SNEGSKA in the germline V gene (reference sequence). The CDR3 runs 15 residues. In DNA, the CDR3 is TGCAGTGCTAGTTCCTGGGAATGGGCTAACTATGGCTACACCTTC. It specifies CSASSWEWANYGYTF.

This chain joins TRBV11-2 and TRBJ2-5; D is undetermined. Trimming removed 1 base at V and 2 bases at J, with 8 bases between. The CDR3 covers 14 residues. From germline, CDR1 is SGHAT and CDR2 FQNNGV. CDR3 DNA sequence: TGTGCCAGCAGCTTAGGGGCGCATCAAGAGACCCAGTACTTC. Residues: CASSLGAHQETQYF. The full variable domain, in which reference TRBV11-2 and TRBJ2-5 provide the parts outside the CDR3, is EAGVAQSPRYKIIEKRQSVAFWCNPISGHATLYWYQQILGQGPKLLIQFQNNGVVDDSQLPKDRFSAERLKGVDSTLKIQPAKLEDSAVYLCASSLGAHQETQYFGPGTRLLVL.

V is TRBV2 and J is TRBJ2-5, with 7 positions matching TRBD2. CDR3 length: 14 amino acids. Trimming removed 3 bases from V and 7 bases from J; junction bases left unmatched: 8. Germline V gene data show CDR1 as SNHLY and CDR2 as FYNNEI. Written as DNA, the CDR3 is TGTGCCAGCAGTGACCAGACTGGGAGGGGGACCCAGTACTTC. It translates to CASSDQTGRGTQYF.

This chain links TRBV5-8 with TRBJ1-3; the D is unclear. The CDR3 is 15 residues long. Germline CDR1 is SGHTS and CDR2 is YDEGEE. V was shortened by 6 bases and J by 3 bases, with 16 bases between the two germline ends. CDR3 in DNA: TGTGCCAGCAAAGTGTACGGGTCGGGTGGAAACACCATATATTTT. Protein: CASKVYGSGGNTIYF.

CDR3 coding DNA: TGTGCCAGCAGTTACACACCGGGACTTACCCTACATGAGCAGTTCTTC. It yields the protein CASSYTPGLTLHEQFF. The V call is TRBV6-2 or TRBV6-3, the J call TRBJ2-1; TRBD2 is a possible D gene (6 bases). Germline CDR1 is MNHEY and CDR2 is SVGEGT. There are 16 residues in the CDR3. Trimming removed 2 bases from V and 8 bases from J, with 19 bases in between.

V usage is TRBV7-3 and J usage is TRBJ2-2; 9 nucleotides agree with TRBD1. The CDR3 extends over 15 amino acids. CDR1 and CDR2 from the germline V gene are SGHTA and FQGTGA. With 5 bases clipped from V and 7 bases from J, the junction kept 8 bases outside the gene matches. Here the CDR3 DNA reads TGTGCCAGCAGCCCAAACAGGGGGCGCATCGGGGAGCTGTTTTTT. Translating gives CASSPNRGRIGELFF.

The J gene is TRBJ1-3, the V gene TRBV10-3, with D tentatively TRBD1 (6 bases). Germline-derived CDR1 and CDR2 are ENHRY and SYGVKD. This CDR3 has 13 residues. V dropped 9 bases and J dropped 2 bases, with 11 bases sitting between them. CDR3 protein: CAILQGPGNTIYF. The CDR3 nucleotides read TGTGCCATTTTACAGGGTCCTGGAAACACCATATATTTT.

This sequence joins TRBV7-6 and TRBJ2-2; TRBD1 matches 9 bases. The germline gives CDR1 SGHVS, CDR2 FNYEAQ. This CDR3 is built from 15 residues. J gave up 7 bases and V 5 bases, and 8 bases lay outside the gene matches. The CDR3 nucleotides read TGTGCCAGCAGCGCCCCACAGGGGGCAGGCGGGGAGCTGTTTTTT. It translates to CASSAPQGAGGELFF.

The chain combines TRBV10-3 with TRBJ2-7; weak D call: TRBD2 (6 bases). Per the germline V gene, CDR1 is ENHRY and CDR2 is SYGVKD. The CDR3 covers 17 residues. V lost 2 bases to trimming and J lost 3 bases, with 20 bases between them. CDR3 nucleotide sequence: TGTGCCATCAGTGAGCGGGGGAAGGGGACCATTCTCTACGAGCAGTACTTC. Residues: CAISERGKGTILYEQYF.

This chain links TRBV5-1 with TRBJ2-3, with TRBD1 matching over 10 bases. The germline V gene encodes CDR1 SGHRS and CDR2 YFSETQ. V shed 4 bases and J 6 bases; nucleotides not matched to a gene: 5. This CDR3 spans 14 amino acids. CDR3 in amino acids: CASSTGQGRDTQYF. DNA for the CDR3: TGCGCCAGCAGCACGGGACAGGGGAGGGATACGCAGTATTTT.

The genes are TRBV11-2 and TRBJ2-7; maybe TRBD1 (6 bases). CDR3 length equals 16 residues. Between the trimmed V and J ends, which lost 1 base and 0 bases, there was a span of 13 bases. Germline CDR1 is SGHAT and CDR2 is FQNNGV. DNA of the CDR3: TGTGCCAGCAGCTTAGTGTTGGGACAAACCTCCTACGAGCAGTACTTC. Residues: CASSLVLGQTSYEQYF.

The chain joins TRBV30 to TRBJ1-1; 11 nucleotides agree with TRBD1. CDR1 and CDR2 (germline): GTSNPN, SVGIG (reference sequence). The CDR3 covers 15 residues. V lost 6 bases, J lost 5 bases, and 11 bases stayed unmatched. CDR3 loop: CACSSPGTGGTEAFF. DNA for the CDR3: TGTGCCTGTTCCAGTCCCGGGACAGGGGGGACTGAAGCTTTCTTT.

This clone was seen a handful of times. The V call is TRBV5-1, the J call TRBJ1-3; the D is unclear. V gave up 3 bases and J gave up 0 bases, with 10 bases separating them. In germline, CDR1 is SGHRS, CDR2 YFSETQ. CDR3 size: 15 residues. The CDR3 loop is CASSSTGYSGNTIYF. The DNA for the CDR3 is TGCGCCAGCAGCTCGACCGGCTACTCTGGAAACACCATATATTTT.

This clone was counted a single time. This chain uses TRBV21-1 with TRBJ1-6. TRBV21-1 is annotated as a pseudogene. The CDR3 runs 17 residues. DNA of the CDR3: TGTGCCAGCAGCCTCGACGGGACCTTTTTGGTAGTATCACCCCTCCACTTT. Its protein is CASSLDGTFLVVSPLHF.

V usage is TRBV18 and J usage is TRBJ1-1; D perhaps matches TRBD1 (5 bases). CDR1 is KGHSH and CDR2 is LQKENI in the germline V gene. This CDR3 has 15 residues. Trimming cost V 2 bases and J 1 base, with 11 bases left between them. The CDR3: CASSPAGTSNTEAFF. The CDR3 region has the DNA TGTGCCAGCTCACCAGCCGGGACCTCGAACACTGAAGCTTTCTTT.

The V and J genes are TRBV5-4 and TRBJ1-6, with D unclear. Germline V gene sequence: CDR1 SGHNT, CDR2 YYREEE (reference sequence). Trimming left V 0 bases short and J 5 bases short, with 9 bases between. The CDR3 consists of 15 residues. CDR3 DNA sequence: TGTGCCAGCAGCTTGGAAGGGAACCATAATTCACCCCTCCACTTT. Translated, it gives CASSLEGNHNSPLHF.

The V call is TRBV10-3, the J call TRBJ1-1, with D perhaps TRBD1 (6 bases). The germline gives CDR1 ENHRY, CDR2 SYGVKD. The CDR3 spans 16 residues. Trimming shortened V by 3 bases and J by 0 bases, and 14 bases separated the two germline ends. CDR3 loop: CAISESRGNLNTEAFF. For the CDR3, the DNA is TGTGCCATCAGTGAATCCAGGGGTAACCTGAACACTGAAGCTTTCTTT.

This clone was counted a single time. J is TRBJ1-4 and V is TRBV5-6; a possible D gene is TRBD1 (5 bases). The CDR3 totals 14 residues. The germline V and J ends were trimmed by 3 bases and 4 bases, with 10 bases remaining between them. Germline values: CDR1 SGHDT, CDR2 YYEEEE. The CDR3 spells CASSSLGGNEKLFF. As DNA, the CDR3 is TGTGCCAGCAGCTCTCTCGGGGGTAATGAAAAACTGTTTTTT.

This clone was counted only a few times. This chain joins TRBV18 and TRBJ1-5; the D is unclear. Trimming took off 4 bases at V and 0 bases at J, with 13 bases between the two ends. This CDR3 spans 16 amino acids. Per germline, CDR1 KGHSH and CDR2 LQKENI. The CDR3 loop is CASSRGEGYSNQPQHF. The CDR3 nucleotides are TGTGCCAGCTCACGGGGTGAGGGTTATAGCAATCAGCCCCAGCATTTT.

The chain couples TRBV9 to TRBJ2-7; either TRBD1 or TRBD2 may fit D (5 bases each). Deletions cut 2 bases from V and 4 bases from J, with 13 bases between. The germline V gene encodes CDR1 SGDLS and CDR2 YYNGEE. The CDR3 has 14 residues. Here the CDR3 DNA reads TGTGCCAGCAGCGTCGGGACGTTAACTTACGAGCAGTACTTC. It yields the protein CASSVGTLTYEQYF.